This record looks at one TCR beta chain sequence and its context. It lacks a known antigen. The sample holds no much larger clone one base away, and base qualities are not on file. The CDR3 numbers 15 residues from cysteine through phenylalanine. The sequence is cut down to CDR3 DNA, 45 bases in frame from base 1. The CDR1 and CDR2 encoded by the germline V gene are KGHSH and LQKENI. Trimming takes 3 bases off V and 7 bases off J; junction bases not matched to a gene: 10. The immunoSEQ Assay, a bias-controlled multiplex PCR, was used to amplify TCRbeta CDR3 regions from genomic DNA. In the source study's methods: The number of nucleated cells in each sample was estimated from the amplification of reference gene primers within the assay. Sequence reads were collapsed and filtered to measure the absolute abundance of every unique TCRbeta CDR3 rearrangement. Productive Simpson clonality was computed per sample as the square root of Simpson's diversity index over productive rearrangements. As stored in TCRdb, this immuneACCESS dataset retains in-frame rearrangements with V and J assigned. A fraction of the clones does not appear; measured against another copy, unresolved V genes explain less than half of the discrepancy, and the remainder lacks a known reason. V and J calls and clone size are copied from that table; D and trimming were computed from the DNA. In all, the sample holds some 250,000 clones, and about 83% of those were seen once. The leading ten clones occupy roughly 5.8% of the sample.

The data stem from a study of blood T cell repertoires in COVID-19 (dated by TCRdb to about 2020). Study-level background: Samples from collaborators originated in the United States, Italy and Spain and spanned both the acute and convalescent phases of COVID-19. The prospective study material was composed of cDNA or gDNA derived from T cells, B-cell-depleted T cells, or PBMCs. Subjects who had been exposed to COVID-19, were actively infected with it, or had recovered from it provided the deeply sampled blood TCRbeta repertoires that made up the dataset. The repertoires were released in a freely available public database meant as a resource for research on the immune response to SARS-CoV-2. The samples were drawn from two sources: the first 160 participants of the ongoing ImmuneRACE study, and fewer than 1,500 subjects contributed by 6 global collaborators. Nearly every sample came with metadata listing a de-identified subject ID, COVID-19 status, age in years and sex. HLA class I and class II types, where available, came from metadata supplied by the sample provider rather than from assay-based typing. The paper's findings and limits, for the study overall: Clinical and demographic metadata were provided uncurated, with the amount varying by source and participant.

Whole blood was collected in K2EDTA tubes by collaborating institutions according to the institutions' own protocols. Collaborator samples were shipped for TCRbeta analysis as frozen whole blood, isolated PBMCs, or DNA extracted from either sample type. The sequencing sample was made of peripheral blood. The source of this sequence is an older man with acute or convalescent COVID-19. This receptor chain uses TRBV18 and TRBJ2-7; 9 junctional bases match TRBD1. The DNA is as follows: TGTGCCAGCTCACCTAACTGGGGACAGGGAAATGAGCAGTACTTC. Its protein is CASSPNWGQGNEQYF.